This T cell receptor beta chain was identified in a study of blood T cell repertoires in COVID-19. Turning to the study itself: The United States, Italy and Spain supplied acute and convalescent COVID-19 samples.

Only in-frame clones appear in the TCRdb table, and some are missing; sequencing was by immunoSEQ multiplex PCR. The data hold about 100,000 clones, with approximately 86% observed a single time. This clonotype was sampled from a man aged 55 to 70 with acute or convalescent COVID-19. The material sequenced was peripheral blood.

CDR3 coding DNA: TGTGCCAGCAGTTTTGGACAGGCACAAGAGACCCAGTACTTC. As protein: CASSFGQAQETQYF. This sequence joins TRBV6-6 and TRBJ2-5, with 7 bases fitting TRBD1. CDR1 and CDR2 (germline): MNHNY, SVGAGI (reference sequence). With 4 bases clipped from V and 2 bases from J, the junction kept 4 bases outside the gene matches. This CDR3 has 14 residues.